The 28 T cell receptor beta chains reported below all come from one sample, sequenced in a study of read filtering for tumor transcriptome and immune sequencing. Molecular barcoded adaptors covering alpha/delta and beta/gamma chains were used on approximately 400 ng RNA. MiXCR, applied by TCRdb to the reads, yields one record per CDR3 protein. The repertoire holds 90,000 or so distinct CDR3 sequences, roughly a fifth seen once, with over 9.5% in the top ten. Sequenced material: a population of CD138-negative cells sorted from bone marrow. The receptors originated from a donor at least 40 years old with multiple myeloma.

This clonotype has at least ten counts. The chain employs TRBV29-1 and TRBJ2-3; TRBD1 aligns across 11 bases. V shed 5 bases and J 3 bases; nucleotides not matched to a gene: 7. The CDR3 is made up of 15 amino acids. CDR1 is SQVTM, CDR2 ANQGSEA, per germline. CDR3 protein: CSVTPGQGGTDTQYF. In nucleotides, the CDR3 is TGCAGCGTTACGCCGGGACAGGGGGGGACAGATACGCAGTATTTT.

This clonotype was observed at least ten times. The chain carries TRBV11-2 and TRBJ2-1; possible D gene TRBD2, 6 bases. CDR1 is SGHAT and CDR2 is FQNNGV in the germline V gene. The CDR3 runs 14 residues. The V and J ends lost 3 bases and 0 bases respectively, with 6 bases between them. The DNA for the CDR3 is TGTGCCAGCAGCTTCGGGGGCTCCTACAATGAGCAGTTCTTC. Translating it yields CASSFGGSYNEQFF.

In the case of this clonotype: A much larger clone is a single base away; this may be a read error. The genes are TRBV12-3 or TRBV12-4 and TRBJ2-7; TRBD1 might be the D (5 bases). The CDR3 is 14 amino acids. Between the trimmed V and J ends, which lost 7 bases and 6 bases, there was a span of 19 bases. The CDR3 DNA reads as TGTGCCAGCACCCCGTACAGGACCGGCCCCGAGCAGTACTTC. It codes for CASTPYRTGPEQYF.

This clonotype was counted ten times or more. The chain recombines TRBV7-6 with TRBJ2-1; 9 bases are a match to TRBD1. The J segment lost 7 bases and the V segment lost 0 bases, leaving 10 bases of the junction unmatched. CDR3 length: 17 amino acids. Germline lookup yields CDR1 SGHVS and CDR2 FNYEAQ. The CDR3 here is CASSLARLGQGGNEQFF. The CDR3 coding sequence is TGTGCCAGCAGCTTAGCGAGGTTGGGACAGGGTGGGAATGAGCAGTTCTTC.

Written as DNA, the CDR3 is TGCAGTGCTGACCGACAGGGCCTATACATGAACACTGAAGCTTTCTTT. Its protein is CSADRQGLYMNTEAFF. This chain uses TRBV20-1 with TRBJ1-1, with 7 bases matching TRBD1. V shed 5 bases, J shed 0 bases, and the junction held 12 bases outside the gene matches. The CDR3 runs to 16 residues. Germline V gene sequence: CDR1 DFQATT, CDR2 SNEGSKA (reference sequence).

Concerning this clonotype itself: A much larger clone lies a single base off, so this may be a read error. The CDR3 nucleotides read TGTGGCAGCAGTGGTACACGGGTAGGCTCCTACGAGCAGTACTTC. Protein: CGSSGTRVGSYEQYF. The chain joins TRBV27 to TRBJ2-7; D is undetermined. Germline V gives CDR1 MNHEY, CDR2 SMNVEV (reference sequence). The CDR3 contains 15 residues.

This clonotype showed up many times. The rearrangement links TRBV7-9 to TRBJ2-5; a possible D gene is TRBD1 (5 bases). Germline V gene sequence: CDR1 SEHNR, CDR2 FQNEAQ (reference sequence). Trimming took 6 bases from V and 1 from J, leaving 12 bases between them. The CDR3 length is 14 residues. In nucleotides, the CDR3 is TGTGCCAGCAGTCCTCAGACAGTCCAAGAGACCCAGTACTTC. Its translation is CASSPQTVQETQYF.

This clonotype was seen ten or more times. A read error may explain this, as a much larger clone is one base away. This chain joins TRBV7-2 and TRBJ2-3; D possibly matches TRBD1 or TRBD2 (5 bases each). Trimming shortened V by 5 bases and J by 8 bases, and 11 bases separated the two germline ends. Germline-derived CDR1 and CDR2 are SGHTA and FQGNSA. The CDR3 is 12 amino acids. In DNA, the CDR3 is TGTGCCAGCAGCCGGGGCGGAAGTACGCAGTATTTT. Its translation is CASSRGGSTQYF. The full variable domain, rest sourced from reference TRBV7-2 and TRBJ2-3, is GAGVSQSPSNKVTEKGKDVELRCDPISGHTALYWYRQSLGQGLEFLIYFQGNSAPDKSGLPSDRFSAERTGGSVSTLTIQRTQQEDSAVYLCASSRGGSTQYFGPGTRLTVL.

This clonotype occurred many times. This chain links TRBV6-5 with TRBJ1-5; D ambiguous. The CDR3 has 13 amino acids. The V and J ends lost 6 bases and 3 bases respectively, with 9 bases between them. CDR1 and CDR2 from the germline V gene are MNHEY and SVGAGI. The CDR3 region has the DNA TGTGCCAGCAGCCAATGGGACAATCAGCCCCAGCATTTT. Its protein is CASSQWDNQPQHF.

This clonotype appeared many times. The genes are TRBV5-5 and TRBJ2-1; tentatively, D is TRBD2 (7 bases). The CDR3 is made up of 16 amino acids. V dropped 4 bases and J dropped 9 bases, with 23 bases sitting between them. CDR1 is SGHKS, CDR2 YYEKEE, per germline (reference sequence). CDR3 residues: CASSMLLGGLTGEQFF. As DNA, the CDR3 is TGTGCCAGCAGCATGCTGCTGGGGGGGCTAACTGGTGAGCAGTTCTTC.

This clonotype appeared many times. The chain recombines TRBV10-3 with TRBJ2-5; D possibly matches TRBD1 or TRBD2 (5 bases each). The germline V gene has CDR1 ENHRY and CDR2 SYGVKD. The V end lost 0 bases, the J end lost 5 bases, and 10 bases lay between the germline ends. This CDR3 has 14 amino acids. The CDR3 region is CAISESGTRETQYF. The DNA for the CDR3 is TGTGCCATCAGTGAGTCAGGGACCAGGGAGACCCAGTACTTC.

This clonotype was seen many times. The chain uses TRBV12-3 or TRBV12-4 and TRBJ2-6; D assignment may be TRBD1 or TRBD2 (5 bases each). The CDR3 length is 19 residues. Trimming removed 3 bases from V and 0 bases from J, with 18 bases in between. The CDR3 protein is CASSLYRDLPFSGANVLTF. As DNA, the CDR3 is TGTGCCAGCAGTTTGTACCGGGACCTACCTTTCTCTGGGGCCAACGTCCTGACTTTC.

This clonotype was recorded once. The CDR3 coding sequence is TGTGCCAGTCCCAGGGGGCCAAGTCCTGGAAACACCATATATTTT. Its protein is CASPRGPSPGNTIYF. The chain employs TRBV19 and TRBJ1-3; 8 bases align to TRBD1. Germline V gene lookup returns CDR1 LNHDA and CDR2 SQIVND (reference sequence). V was clipped by 8 bases and J by 2 bases; unmatched bases: 8. The CDR3 loop spans 15 amino acids.

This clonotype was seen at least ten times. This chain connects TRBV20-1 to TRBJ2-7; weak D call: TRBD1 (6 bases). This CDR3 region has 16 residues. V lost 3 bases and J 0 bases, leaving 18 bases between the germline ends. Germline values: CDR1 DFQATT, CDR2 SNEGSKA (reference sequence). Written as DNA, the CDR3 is TGCAGTGCTAGCCCCACGACAGGCTTGAGCTCCTACGAGCAGTACTTC. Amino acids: CSASPTTGLSSYEQYF.

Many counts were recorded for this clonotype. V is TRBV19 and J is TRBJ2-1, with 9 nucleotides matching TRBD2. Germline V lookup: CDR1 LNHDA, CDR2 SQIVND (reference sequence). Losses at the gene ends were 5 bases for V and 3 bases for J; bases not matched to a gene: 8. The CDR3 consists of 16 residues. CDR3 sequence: CASSFRTSVVYNEQFF. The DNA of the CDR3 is TGTGCCAGTAGTTTCCGGACTAGCGTGGTCTACAATGAGCAGTTCTTC.

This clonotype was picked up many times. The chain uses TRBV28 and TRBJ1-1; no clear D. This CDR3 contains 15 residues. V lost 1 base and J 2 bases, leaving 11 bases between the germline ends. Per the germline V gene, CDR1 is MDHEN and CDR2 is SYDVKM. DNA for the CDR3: TGTGCCAGCAGTTTATCTGGCAGCTTAAACACTGAAGCTTTCTTT. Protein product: CASSLSGSLNTEAFF.

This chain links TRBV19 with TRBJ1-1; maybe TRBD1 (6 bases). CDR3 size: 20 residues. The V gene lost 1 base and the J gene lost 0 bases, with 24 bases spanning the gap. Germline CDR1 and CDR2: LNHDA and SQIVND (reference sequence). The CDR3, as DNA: TGTGCCAGTAGTATAGTAGGGAAGACAGGTTGCTCATTCATGAACACTGAAGCTTTCTTT. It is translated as CASSIVGKTGCSFMNTEAFF.

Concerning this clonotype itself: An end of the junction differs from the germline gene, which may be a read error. The CDR3 protein is CASSVGPKSEALF. The CDR3 DNA is TGTGCCAGCAGCGTAGGGCCGAAGTCTGAAGCTCTCTTT. The J gene is TRBJ1-1, the V gene TRBV2; no definite D call. The CDR3 has 13 amino acids. CDR1 and CDR2 from the germline V gene are SNHLY and FYNNEI.

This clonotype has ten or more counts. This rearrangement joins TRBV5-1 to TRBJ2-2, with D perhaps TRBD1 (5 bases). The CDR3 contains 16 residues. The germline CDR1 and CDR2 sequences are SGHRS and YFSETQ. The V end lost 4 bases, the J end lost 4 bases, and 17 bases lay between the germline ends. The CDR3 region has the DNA TGCGCCAGCAGCCCTGACAGTAATCTACTCACCGGGGAGCTGTTTTTT. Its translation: CASSPDSNLLTGELFF.

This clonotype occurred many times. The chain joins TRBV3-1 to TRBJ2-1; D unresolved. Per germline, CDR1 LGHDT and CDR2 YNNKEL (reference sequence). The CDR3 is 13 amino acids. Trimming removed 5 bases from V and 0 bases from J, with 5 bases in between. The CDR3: CASSWGSYNEQFF. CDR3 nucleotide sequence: TGTGCCAGCAGCTGGGGCTCCTACAATGAGCAGTTCTTC.

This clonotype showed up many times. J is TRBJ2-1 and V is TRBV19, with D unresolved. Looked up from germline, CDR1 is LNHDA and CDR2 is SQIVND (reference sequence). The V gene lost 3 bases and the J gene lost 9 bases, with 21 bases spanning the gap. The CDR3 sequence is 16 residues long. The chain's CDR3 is CASSMRLMAGMGEQFF. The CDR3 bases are TGTGCCAGTAGTATGAGGTTAATGGCAGGAATGGGTGAGCAGTTCTTC.

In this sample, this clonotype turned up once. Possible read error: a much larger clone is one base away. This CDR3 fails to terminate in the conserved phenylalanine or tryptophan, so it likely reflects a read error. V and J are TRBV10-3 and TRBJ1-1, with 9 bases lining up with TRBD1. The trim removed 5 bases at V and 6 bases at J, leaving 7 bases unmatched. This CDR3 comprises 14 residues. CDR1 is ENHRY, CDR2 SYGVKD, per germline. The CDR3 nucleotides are TGTGCCATCAGTTTCCGGGACAGGGTTTCTGAAGCTTTCCTT. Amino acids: CAISFRDRVSEAFL.

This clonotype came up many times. The CDR3 spells CSARGQGATYEQYF. The CDR3, as DNA: TGCAGTGCTAGAGGACAGGGGGCGACTTACGAGCAGTACTTC. J is TRBJ2-7 and V is TRBV20-1; 10 bases match TRBD1. The germline V gene encodes CDR1 DFQATT and CDR2 SNEGSKA (reference sequence). The CDR3 runs 14 residues. The trim removed 1 base at V and 4 bases at J, leaving 4 bases unmatched.

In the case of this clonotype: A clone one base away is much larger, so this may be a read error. This CDR3 reads CASSSRTGGNTEVFF. The CDR3 DNA reads as TGTGCCAGCAGCTCCCGGACAGGGGGGAACACTGAAGTTTTCTTT. This chain uses TRBV7-6 with TRBJ1-1; 10 nucleotides align to TRBD1. CDR1 SGHVS and CDR2 FNYEAQ come from the germline V gene. CDR3 length: 15 amino acids.

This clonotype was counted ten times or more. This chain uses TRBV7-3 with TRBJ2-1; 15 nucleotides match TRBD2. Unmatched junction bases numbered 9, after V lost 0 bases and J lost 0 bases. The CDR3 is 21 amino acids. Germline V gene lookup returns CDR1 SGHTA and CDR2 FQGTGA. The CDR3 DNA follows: TGTGCCAGCAGCTTAACTCCTTGGACTAGCGGGGGGGCGAGCTCCTACAATGAGCAGTTCTTC. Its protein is CASSLTPWTSGGASSYNEQFF. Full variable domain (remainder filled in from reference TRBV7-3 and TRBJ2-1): GAGVSQTPSNKVTEKGKYVELRCDPISGHTALYWYRQSLGQGPEFLIYFQGTGAADDSGLPNDRFFAVRPEGSVSTLKIQRTERGDSAVYLCASSLTPWTSGGASSYNEQFFGPGTRLTVL.

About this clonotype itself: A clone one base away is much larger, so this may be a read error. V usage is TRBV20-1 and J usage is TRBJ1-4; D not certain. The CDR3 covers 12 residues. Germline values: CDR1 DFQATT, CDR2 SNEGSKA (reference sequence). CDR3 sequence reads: CSAPKPADTQCF. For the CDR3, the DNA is TGCAGTGCTCCCAAGCCAGCGGATACGCAGTGTTTT.

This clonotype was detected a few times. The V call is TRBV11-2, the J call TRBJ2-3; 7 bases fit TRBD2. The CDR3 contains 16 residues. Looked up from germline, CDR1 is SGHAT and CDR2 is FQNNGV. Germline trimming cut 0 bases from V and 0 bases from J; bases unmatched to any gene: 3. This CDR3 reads CASSLDTGGSTDTQYF. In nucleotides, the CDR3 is TGTGCCAGCAGCTTAGATACGGGGGGTAGCACAGATACGCAGTATTTT.

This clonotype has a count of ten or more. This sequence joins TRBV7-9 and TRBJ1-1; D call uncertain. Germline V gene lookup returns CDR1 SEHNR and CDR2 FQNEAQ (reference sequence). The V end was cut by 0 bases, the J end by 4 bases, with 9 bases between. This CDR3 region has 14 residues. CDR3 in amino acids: CASSLAAGGTEAFF. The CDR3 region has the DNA TGTGCCAGCAGCTTAGCAGCGGGTGGCACTGAAGCTTTCTTT.